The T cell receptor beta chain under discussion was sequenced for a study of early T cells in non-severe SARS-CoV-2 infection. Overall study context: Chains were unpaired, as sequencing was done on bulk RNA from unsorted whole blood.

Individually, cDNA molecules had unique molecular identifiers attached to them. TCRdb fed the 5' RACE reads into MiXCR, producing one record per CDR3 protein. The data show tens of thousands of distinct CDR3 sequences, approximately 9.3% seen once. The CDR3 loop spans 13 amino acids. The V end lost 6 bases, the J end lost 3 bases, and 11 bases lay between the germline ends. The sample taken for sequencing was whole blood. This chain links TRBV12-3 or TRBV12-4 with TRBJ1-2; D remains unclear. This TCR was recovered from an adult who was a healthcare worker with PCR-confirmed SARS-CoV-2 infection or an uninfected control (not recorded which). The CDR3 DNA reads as TGTGCCAGCAGCCTGGACGGATACTATGGCTACACCTTC. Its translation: CASSLDGYYGYTF.